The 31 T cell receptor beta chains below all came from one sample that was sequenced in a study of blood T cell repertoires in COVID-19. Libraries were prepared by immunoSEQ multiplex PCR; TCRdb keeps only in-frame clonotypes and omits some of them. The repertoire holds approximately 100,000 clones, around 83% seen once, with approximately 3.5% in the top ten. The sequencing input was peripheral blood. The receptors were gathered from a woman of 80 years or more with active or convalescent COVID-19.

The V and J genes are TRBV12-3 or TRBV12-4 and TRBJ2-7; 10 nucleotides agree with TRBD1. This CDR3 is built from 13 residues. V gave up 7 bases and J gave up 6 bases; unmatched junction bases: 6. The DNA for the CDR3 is TGTGCCAGCAAAATCGACAGGGGGCGCGAGCAGTACTTC. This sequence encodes CASKIDRGREQYF.

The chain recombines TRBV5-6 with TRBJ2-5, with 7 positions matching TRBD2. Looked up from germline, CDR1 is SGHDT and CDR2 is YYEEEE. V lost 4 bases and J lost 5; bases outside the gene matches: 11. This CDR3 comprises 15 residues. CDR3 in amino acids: CASSQMGGVLETQYF. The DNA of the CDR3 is TGTGCCAGCAGCCAGATGGGAGGGGTTCTCGAGACCCAGTACTTC.

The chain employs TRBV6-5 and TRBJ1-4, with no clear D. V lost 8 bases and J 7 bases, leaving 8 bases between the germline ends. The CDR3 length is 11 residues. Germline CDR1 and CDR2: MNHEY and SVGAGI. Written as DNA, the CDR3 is TGTGCCAGCCGGGAGGTTGAAAAACTGTTTTTT. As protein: CASREVEKLFF.

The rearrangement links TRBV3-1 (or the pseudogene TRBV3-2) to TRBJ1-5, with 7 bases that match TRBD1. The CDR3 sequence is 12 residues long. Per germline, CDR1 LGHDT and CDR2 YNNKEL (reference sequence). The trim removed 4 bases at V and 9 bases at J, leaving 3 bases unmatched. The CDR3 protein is CASSRQGGPQHF. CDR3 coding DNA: TGTGCCAGCAGCCGCCAGGGGGGGCCCCAGCATTTT.

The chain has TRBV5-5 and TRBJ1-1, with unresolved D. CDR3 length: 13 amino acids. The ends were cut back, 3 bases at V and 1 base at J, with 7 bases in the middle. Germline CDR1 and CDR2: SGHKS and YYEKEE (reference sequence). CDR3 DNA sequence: TGTGCCAGCAGCTCACATACGAACACTGAAGCTTTCTTT. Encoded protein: CASSSHTNTEAFF.

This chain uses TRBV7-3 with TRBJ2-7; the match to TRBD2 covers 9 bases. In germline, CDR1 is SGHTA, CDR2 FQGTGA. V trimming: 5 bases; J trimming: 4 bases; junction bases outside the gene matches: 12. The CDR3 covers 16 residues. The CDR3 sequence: CASSPQPGLALYEQYF. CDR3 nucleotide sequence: TGTGCCAGCAGCCCTCAGCCGGGACTAGCCTTATACGAGCAGTACTTC.

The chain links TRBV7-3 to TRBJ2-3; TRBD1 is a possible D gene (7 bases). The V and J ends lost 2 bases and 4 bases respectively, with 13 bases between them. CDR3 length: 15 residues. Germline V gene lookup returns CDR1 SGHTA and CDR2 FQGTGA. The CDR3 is CASSLQGGVPDTQYF. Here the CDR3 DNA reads TGTGCCAGCAGCTTACAGGGGGGTGTGCCAGATACGCAGTATTTT.

The CDR3 nucleotides are TGTGCCAGCACCCTAGCGGGAGGGTCCTACAATGAGCAGTTCTTC. Protein sequence: CASTLAGGSYNEQFF. The chain links TRBV7-2 to TRBJ2-1; 12 bases fit TRBD2. J gave up 1 base and V 7 bases, and 2 bases lay outside the gene matches. Germline assignment: CDR1 SGHTA and CDR2 FQGNSA. The CDR3 runs 15 residues.

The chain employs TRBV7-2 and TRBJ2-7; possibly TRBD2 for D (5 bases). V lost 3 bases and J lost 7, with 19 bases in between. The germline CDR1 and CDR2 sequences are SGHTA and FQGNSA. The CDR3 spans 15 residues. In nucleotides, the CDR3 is TGTGCCAGCAGCTTCACCGGGCCGGGGTTTGGGGAGCAGTACTTC. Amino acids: CASSFTGPGFGEQYF.

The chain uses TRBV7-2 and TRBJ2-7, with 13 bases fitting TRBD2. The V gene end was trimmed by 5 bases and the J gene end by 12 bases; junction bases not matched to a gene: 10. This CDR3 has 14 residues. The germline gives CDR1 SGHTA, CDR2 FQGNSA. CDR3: CASSPGLAGDYRYF. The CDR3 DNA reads TGTGCCAGCAGCCCAGGACTAGCGGGAGATTATCGGTACTTC.

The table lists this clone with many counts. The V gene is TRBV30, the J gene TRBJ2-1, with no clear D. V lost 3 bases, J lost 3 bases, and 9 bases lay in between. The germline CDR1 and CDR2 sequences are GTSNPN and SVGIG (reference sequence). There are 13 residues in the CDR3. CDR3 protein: CAWRIGNYNEQFF. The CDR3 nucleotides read TGTGCCTGGAGGATCGGTAACTACAATGAGCAGTTCTTC.

CDR3 nucleotides: TGTGCCAGTGCCCACCGGACAGGGGGCACTGAAGCTTTCTTT. This translates into CASAHRTGGTEAFF. V gene TRBV19 combines with J gene TRBJ1-1, with 10 bases identical to TRBD1. The CDR3 has 14 residues. Germline-derived CDR1 and CDR2 are LNHDA and SQIVND (reference sequence). Trimming cost V 8 bases and J 4 bases; bases outside gene matches: 7.

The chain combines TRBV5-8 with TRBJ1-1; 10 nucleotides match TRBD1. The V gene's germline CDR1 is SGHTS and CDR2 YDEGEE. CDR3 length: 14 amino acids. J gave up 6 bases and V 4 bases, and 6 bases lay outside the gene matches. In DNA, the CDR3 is TGTGCCAGCAGCGTGGGACAGGGGATCGCTGAAGCTTTCTTT. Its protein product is CASSVGQGIAEAFF. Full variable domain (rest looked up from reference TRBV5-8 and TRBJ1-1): EAGVTQSPTHLIKTRGQQATLRCSPISGHTSVYWYQQALGLGLQFLLWYDEGEERNRGNFPPRFSGRQFPNYSSELNVNALELEDSALYLCASSVGQGIAEAFFGQGTRLTVV.

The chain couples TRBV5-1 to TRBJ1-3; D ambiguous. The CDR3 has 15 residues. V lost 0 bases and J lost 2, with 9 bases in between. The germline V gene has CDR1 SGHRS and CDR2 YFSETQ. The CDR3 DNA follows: TGCGCCAGCAGCTTGGACGGGGATACTGGAAACACCATATATTTT. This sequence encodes CASSLDGDTGNTIYF.

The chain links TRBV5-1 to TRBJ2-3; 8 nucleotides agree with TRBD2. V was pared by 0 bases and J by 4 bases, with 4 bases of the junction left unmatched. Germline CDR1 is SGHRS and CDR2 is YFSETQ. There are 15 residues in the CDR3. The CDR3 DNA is TGCGCCAGCAGCTTGGTTGGTAGCGGGGCAGATACGCAGTATTTT. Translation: CASSLVGSGADTQYF.

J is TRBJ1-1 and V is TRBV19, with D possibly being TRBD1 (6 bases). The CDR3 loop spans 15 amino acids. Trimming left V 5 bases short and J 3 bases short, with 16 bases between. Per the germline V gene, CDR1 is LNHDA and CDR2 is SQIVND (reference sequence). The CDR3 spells CASSRGRAGDTEAFF. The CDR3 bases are TGTGCCAGTAGTCGGGGGCGGGCGGGGGACACTGAAGCTTTCTTT.

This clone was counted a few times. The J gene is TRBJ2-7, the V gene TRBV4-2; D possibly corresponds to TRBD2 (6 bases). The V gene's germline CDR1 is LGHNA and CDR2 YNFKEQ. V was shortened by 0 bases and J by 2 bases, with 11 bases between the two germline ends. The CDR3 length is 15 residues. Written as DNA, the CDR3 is TGTGCCAGCAGCCAAGATCGCGGCGGGGCCTACGAGCAGTACTTC. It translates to CASSQDRGGAYEQYF.

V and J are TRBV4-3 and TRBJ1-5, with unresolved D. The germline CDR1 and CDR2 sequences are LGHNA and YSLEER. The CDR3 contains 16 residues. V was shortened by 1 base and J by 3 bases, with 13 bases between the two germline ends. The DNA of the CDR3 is TGCGCCAGCAGCCAAGGCTTGGGCAGTTACAATCAGCCCCAGCATTTT. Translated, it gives CASSQGLGSYNQPQHF.

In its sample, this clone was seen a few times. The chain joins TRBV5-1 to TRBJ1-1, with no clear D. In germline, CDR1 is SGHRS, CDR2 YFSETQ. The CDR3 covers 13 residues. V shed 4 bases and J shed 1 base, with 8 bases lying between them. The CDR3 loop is CASSPQQNTEAFF. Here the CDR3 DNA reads TGCGCCAGCAGCCCACAGCAGAACACTGAAGCTTTCTTT.

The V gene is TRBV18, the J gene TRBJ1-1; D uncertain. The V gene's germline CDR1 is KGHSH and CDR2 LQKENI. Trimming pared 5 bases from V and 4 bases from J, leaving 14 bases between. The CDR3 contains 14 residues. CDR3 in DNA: TGTGCCAGCTCATCGAATTCAGGATTCACTGAAGCTTTCTTT. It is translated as CASSSNSGFTEAFF.

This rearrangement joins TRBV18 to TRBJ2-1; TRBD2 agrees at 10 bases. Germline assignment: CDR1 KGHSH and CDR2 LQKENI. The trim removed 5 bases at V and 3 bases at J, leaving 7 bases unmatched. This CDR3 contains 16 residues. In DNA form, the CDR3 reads TGTGCCAGCTCAACGACTAGCGGGCGCCTCTACAATGAGCAGTTCTTC. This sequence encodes CASSTTSGRLYNEQFF.

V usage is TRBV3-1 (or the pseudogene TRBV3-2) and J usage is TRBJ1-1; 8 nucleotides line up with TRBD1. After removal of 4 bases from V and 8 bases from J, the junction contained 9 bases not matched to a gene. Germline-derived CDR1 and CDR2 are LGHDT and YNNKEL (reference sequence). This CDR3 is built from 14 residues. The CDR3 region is CASSRLTGAGEAFF. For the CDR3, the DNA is TGTGCCAGCAGCCGGTTGACAGGGGCGGGGGAAGCTTTCTTT.

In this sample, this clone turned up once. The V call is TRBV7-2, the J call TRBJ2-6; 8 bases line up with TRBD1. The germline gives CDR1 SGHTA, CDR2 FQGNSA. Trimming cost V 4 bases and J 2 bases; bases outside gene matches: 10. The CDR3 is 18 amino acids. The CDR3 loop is CASSSLPTGAAGANVLTF. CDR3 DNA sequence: TGTGCCAGCAGCTCCCTCCCGACAGGGGCTGCTGGGGCCAACGTCCTGACTTTC.

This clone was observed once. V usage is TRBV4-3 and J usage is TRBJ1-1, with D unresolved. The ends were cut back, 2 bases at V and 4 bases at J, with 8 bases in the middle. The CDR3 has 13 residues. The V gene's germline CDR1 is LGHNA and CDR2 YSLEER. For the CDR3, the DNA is TGCGCCAGCAGCCAAACACGGGGCACTGAAGCTTTCTTT. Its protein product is CASSQTRGTEAFF.

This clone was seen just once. CDR3 bases: TGTGCCAGCAGCTTTGCACTATCGAACACCGGGGAGCTGTTTTTT. Residues: CASSFALSNTGELFF. The gene calls are TRBV7-9 and TRBJ2-2; unclear D gene. The CDR3 totals 15 residues. V was trimmed by 3 bases and J by 0 bases, leaving 8 bases between them. The germline CDR1 and CDR2 sequences are SEHNR and FQNEAQ (reference sequence).

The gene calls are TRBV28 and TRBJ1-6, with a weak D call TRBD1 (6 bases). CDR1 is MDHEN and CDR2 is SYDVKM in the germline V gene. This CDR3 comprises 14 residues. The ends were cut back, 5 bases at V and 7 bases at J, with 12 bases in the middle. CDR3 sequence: CASSRTAINSPLHF. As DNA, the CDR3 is TGTGCCAGCAGTCGGACAGCTATCAATTCACCCCTCCACTTT.

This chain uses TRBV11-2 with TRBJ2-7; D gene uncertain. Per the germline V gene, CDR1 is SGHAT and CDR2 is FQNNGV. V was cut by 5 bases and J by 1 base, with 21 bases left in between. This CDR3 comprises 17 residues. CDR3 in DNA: TGTGCCAGCAGCCTACTCTGGGTAGAATCTAGATCCTACGAGCAGTACTTC. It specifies CASSLLWVESRSYEQYF. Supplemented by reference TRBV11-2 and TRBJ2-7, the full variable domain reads EAGVAQSPRYKIIEKRQSVAFWCNPISGHATLYWYQQILGQGPKLLIQFQNNGVVDDSQLPKDRFSAERLKGVDSTLKIQPAKLEDSAVYLCASSLLWVESRSYEQYFGPGTRLTVT.

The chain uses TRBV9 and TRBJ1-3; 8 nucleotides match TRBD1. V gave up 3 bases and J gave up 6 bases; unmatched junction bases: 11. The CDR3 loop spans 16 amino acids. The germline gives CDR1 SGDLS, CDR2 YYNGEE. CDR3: CASSESIRTGPNTIYF. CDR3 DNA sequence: TGTGCCAGCAGCGAATCAATACGGACAGGGCCAAACACCATATATTTT.

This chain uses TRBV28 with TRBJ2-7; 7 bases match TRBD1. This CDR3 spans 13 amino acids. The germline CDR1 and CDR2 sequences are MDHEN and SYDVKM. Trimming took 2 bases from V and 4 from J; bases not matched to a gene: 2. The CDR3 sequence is CASSLGQEYEQYF. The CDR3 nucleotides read TGTGCCAGCAGTTTAGGACAGGAGTACGAGCAGTACTTC.

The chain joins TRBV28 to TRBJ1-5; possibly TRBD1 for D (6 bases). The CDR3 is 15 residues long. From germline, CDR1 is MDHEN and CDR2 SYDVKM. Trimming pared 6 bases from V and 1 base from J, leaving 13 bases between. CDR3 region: CASSPGTPSNQPQHF. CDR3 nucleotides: TGTGCCAGCAGCCCAGGGACACCGAGCAATCAGCCCCAGCATTTT.

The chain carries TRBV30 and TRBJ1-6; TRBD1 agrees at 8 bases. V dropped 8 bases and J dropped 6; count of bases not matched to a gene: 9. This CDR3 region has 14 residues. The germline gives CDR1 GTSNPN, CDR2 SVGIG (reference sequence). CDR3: CAGQDRGINSPLHF. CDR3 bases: TGTGCCGGCCAAGACAGGGGAATTAATTCACCCCTCCACTTT.